The source of this T cell receptor beta chain is a study of response to subunit inactivated influenza vaccine. The sample holds many counts of this clonotype. TCRdb recomputed calls from the RT-PCR reads with MiXCR, one row per CDR3 protein. The profile shows approximately 500,000 distinct CDR3 sequences, over 10% of them singletons. This receptor was identified in a man aged 45-65 years who received an inactivated influenza vaccine. The starting material was PBMCs from blood, obtained 45 days after vaccination.

Written as DNA, the CDR3 is TGTGCCAGCAGCCCCCTCGGTGAGCAGTTCTTC. This translates into CASSPLGEQFF. The chain carries TRBV7-2 and TRBJ2-1; D is ambiguous. The V end lost 5 bases, the J end lost 9 bases, and 8 bases lay between the germline ends. CDR1 SGHTA and CDR2 FQGNSA come from the germline V gene. The CDR3 spans 11 residues.